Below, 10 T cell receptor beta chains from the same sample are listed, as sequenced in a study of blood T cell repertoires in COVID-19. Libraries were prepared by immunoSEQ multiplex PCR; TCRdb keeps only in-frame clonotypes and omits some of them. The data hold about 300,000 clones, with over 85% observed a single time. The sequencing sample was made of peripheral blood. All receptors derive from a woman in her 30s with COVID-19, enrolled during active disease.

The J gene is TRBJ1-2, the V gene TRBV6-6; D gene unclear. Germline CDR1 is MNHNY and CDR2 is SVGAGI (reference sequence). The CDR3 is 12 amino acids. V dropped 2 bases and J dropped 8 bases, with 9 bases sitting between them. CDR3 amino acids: CASSYSSMGYTF. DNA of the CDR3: TGTGCCAGCAGTTACAGCTCTATGGGCTACACCTTC.

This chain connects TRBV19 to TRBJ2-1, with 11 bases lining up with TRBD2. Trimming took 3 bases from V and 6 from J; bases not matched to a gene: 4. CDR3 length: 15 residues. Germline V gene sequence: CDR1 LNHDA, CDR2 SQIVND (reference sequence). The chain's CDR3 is CASSITGLAANEQFF. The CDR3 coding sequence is TGTGCCAGTAGTATCACGGGACTAGCGGCCAATGAGCAGTTCTTC. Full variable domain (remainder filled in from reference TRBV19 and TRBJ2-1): DGGITQSPKYLFRKEGQNVTLSCEQNLNHDAMYWYRQDPGQGLRLIYYSQIVNDFQKGDIAEGYSVSREKKESFPLTVTSAQKNPTAFYLCASSITGLAANEQFFGPGTRLTVL.

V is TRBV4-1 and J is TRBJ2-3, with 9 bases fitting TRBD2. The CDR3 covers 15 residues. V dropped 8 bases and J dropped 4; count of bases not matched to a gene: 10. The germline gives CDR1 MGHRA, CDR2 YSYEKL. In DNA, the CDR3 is TGCGCCAGCGGGGAGGGTAGCGGGGGATCAGATACGCAGTATTTT. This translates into CASGEGSGGSDTQYF.

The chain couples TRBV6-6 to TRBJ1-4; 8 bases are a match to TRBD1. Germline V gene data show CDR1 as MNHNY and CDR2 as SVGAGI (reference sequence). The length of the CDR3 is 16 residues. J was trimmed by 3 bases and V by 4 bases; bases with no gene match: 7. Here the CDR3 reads CASSLQGAASNEKLFF. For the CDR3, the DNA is TGTGCCAGCAGTTTGCAGGGGGCGGCTTCTAATGAAAAACTGTTTTTT.

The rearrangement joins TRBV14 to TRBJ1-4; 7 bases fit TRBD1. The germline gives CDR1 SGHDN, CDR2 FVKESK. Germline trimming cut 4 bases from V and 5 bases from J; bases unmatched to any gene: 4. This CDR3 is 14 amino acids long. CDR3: CASSRDRSNEKLFF. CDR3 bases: TGTGCCAGCAGCCGGGACAGATCGAATGAAAAACTGTTTTTT.

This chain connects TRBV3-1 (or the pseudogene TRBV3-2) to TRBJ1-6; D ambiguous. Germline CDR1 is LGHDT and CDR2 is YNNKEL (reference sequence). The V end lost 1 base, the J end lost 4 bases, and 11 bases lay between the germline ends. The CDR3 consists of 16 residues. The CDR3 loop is CASSQAEPIYNSPLHF. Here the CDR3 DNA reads TGTGCCAGCAGCCAAGCAGAACCGATTTATAATTCACCCCTCCACTTT.

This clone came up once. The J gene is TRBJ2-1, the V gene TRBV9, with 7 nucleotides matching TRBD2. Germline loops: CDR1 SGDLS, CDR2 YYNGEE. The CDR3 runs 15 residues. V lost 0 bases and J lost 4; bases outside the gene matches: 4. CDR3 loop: CASSVGLADYNEQFF. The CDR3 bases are TGTGCCAGCAGCGTAGGTCTAGCGGATTACAATGAGCAGTTCTTC.

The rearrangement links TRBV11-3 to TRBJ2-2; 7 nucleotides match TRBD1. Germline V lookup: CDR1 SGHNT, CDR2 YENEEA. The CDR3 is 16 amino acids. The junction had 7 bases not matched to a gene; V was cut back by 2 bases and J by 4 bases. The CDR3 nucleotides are TGTGCCAGCAGCTTATGGGGGACAGAAATCACCGGGGAGCTGTTTTTT. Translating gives CASSLWGTEITGELFF.

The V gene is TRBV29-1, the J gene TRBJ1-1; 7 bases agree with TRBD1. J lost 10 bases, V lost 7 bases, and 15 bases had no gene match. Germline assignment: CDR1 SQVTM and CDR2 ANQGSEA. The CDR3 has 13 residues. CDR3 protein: CSATLARGVGAFF. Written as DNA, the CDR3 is TGCAGCGCCACCCTGGCCAGGGGGGTTGGAGCTTTCTTT.

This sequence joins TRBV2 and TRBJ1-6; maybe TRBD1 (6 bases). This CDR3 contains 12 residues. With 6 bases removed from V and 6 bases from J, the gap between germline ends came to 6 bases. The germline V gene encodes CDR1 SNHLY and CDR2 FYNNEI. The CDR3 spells CASRQGNSPLHF. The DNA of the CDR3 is TGTGCCAGCAGACAGGGTAATTCACCCCTCCACTTT.